A single sample is the source of the 29 T cell receptor beta chains below, sequenced in a study of blood T cells in healthy people across ages (dated by TCRdb to about 2015). The library was obtained by 5' RACE. The sequencing machine was an Illumina HiSeq 2500. A second PCR of roughly 7 to 11 cycles was performed with a sample-barcoded 5' primer and a J-beta primer mix. The public reads were quality trimmed at Q25 with fastp and then assembled into clones with MiXCR by TCRdb, keeping productive beta chains. CDR3 protein duplicates are merged, each entry listing the most common genes and DNA. Across this sample there are 600,000 to 800,000 distinct CDR3 sequences, with 40% to 65% seen only once. The ten largest clones take up approximately 12% of the sample. The sample comprised blood. The receptor source for this set is an elderly woman in good health.

The chain is built from TRBV28 and TRBJ1-2; D remains ambiguous. CDR1 and CDR2 (germline): MDHEN, SYDVKM. There are 15 residues in the CDR3. The germline V and J ends were trimmed by 5 bases and 2 bases, with 15 bases remaining between them. The CDR3 region has the DNA TGTGCCAGCAGTCCCGCCGGGAGAGCCAACTATGGCTACACCTTC. Translating gives CASSPAGRANYGYTF.

This clonotype was counted many times. This sequence joins TRBV6-1 and TRBJ1-5; unclear D gene. There are 16 residues in the CDR3. Deletions cut 1 base from V and 1 base from J, with 11 bases between. The V gene's germline CDR1 is MNHNS and CDR2 SASEGT. Here the CDR3 reads CASSEGNLWSNQPQHF. For the CDR3, the DNA is TGTGCCAGCAGTGAAGGTAACCTTTGGAGCAATCAGCCCCAGCATTTT.

The genes are TRBV15 and TRBJ1-2; no clear D gene. Germline CDR1 is LNHNV and CDR2 is YYDKDF (reference sequence). V lost 0 bases, J lost 6 bases, and 8 bases lay in between. The CDR3 is 13 amino acids. In DNA form, the CDR3 reads TGTGCCACCAGCAGAGAGGGGAGGAATGGCTACACCTTC. Its protein is CATSREGRNGYTF. The full variable domain, its missing parts supplied by reference TRBV15 and TRBJ1-2, is DAMVIQNPRYQVTQFGKPVTLSCSQTLNHNVMYWYQQKSSQAPKLLFHYYDKDFNNEADTPDNFQSRRPNTSFCFLDIRSPGLGDTAMYLCATSREGRNGYTFGSGTRLTVV.

At least ten counts were recorded for this clonotype. The chain has TRBV20-1 and TRBJ2-1; 7 nucleotides match TRBD2. The CDR3 totals 14 residues. Germline V gives CDR1 DFQATT, CDR2 SNEGSKA (reference sequence). Trimming removed 2 bases from V and 2 bases from J; junction bases left unmatched: 3. The CDR3 sequence is CSARKGGPYNEQFF. In DNA form, the CDR3 reads TGCAGTGCTAGAAAGGGAGGGCCCTACAATGAGCAGTTCTTC.

This clonotype was counted between two and nine times. The rearrangement joins TRBV7-9 to TRBJ1-2; D possibly corresponds to TRBD1 (5 bases). V lost 5 bases to trimming and J lost 4 bases, with 14 bases between them. There are 14 residues in the CDR3. The germline CDR1 and CDR2 sequences are SEHNR and FQNEAQ (reference sequence). The CDR3 DNA reads as TGTGCCAGCAGCCAGGACGGGGCTAGCTATGGCTACACCTTC. It yields the protein CASSQDGASYGYTF.

This clonotype was counted only a few times. The chain joins TRBV3-1 to TRBJ1-1; tentatively, D is TRBD1 (6 bases). The CDR3 covers 14 residues. CDR1 is LGHDT, CDR2 YNNKEL, per germline (reference sequence). The ends were cut back, 0 bases at V and 4 bases at J, with 9 bases in the middle. CDR3 sequence: CASSQEGGGTEAFF. The CDR3 DNA sequence: TGTGCCAGCAGCCAAGAAGGGGGGGGCACTGAAGCTTTCTTT.

In its sample, this clonotype was seen many times. The chain carries TRBV6-6 and TRBJ2-5, with D perhaps being TRBD1 or TRBD2 (5 bases each). Per the germline V gene, CDR1 is MNHNY and CDR2 is SVGAGI (reference sequence). The CDR3 runs 13 residues. The V end was cut by 5 bases, the J end by 5 bases, with 12 bases between. The CDR3 nucleotides are TGTGCCAGCAGTCGGGACCCGTTGGAGACCCAGTACTTC. This codes for CASSRDPLETQYF.

The V gene is TRBV7-9, the J gene TRBJ1-1; 11 bases align to TRBD1. CDR3 length: 15 amino acids. Per germline, CDR1 SEHNR and CDR2 FQNEAQ (reference sequence). V dropped 5 bases and J dropped 6; count of bases not matched to a gene: 8. Here the CDR3 reads CASSPRTGGVSEAFF. In DNA form, the CDR3 reads TGTGCCAGCAGCCCAAGGACAGGGGGCGTATCTGAAGCTTTCTTT.

The chain carries TRBV12-3 or TRBV12-4 and TRBJ2-3, with D perhaps matching TRBD1 (5 bases). Between the trimmed V and J ends, which lost 9 bases and 13 bases, there was a span of 26 bases. The CDR3 contains 14 residues. CDR3 in amino acids: CASWGRVRTDAEYF. The DNA for the CDR3 is TGTGCCAGTTGGGGCAGGGTCAGAACAGATGCGGAGTATTTT.

About this clonotype itself: A much larger clone differs by one base, so this may be a read error. The rearrangement joins TRBV7-3 to TRBJ2-1, with unresolved D. Trimming shortened V by 0 bases and J by 3 bases, and 12 bases separated the two germline ends. CDR1 and CDR2 (germline): SGHTA, FQGTGA. This CDR3 comprises 16 residues. DNA of the CDR3: TGTGCCAGCAGCTTAACCGGCCGAGCGAGCTACAATGAGCAGTTCTTC. This codes for CASSLTGRASYNEQFF.

This clonotype appeared a single time. A much larger clone differs from this one at a single base, so this may be a read error. The chain joins TRBV9 to TRBJ1-4; 7 bases align to TRBD1. This CDR3 region has 16 residues. Looked up from germline, CDR1 is SGDLS and CDR2 is YYNGEE. V lost 3 bases, J lost 3 bases, and 8 bases stayed unmatched. CDR3 DNA sequence: TGTGCCAGCAGCGCTTCCGGGGGACAGCCTAATGAAAAACTGTTTTTT. Its protein product is CASSASGGQPNEKLFF.

This clonotype has a single count. The genes are TRBV18 and TRBJ2-1; D gene uncertain. The CDR3 spans 15 residues. V was cut by 8 bases and J by 2 bases, with 16 bases left in between. CDR1 and CDR2 (germline): KGHSH, LQKENI. CDR3 in DNA: TGTGCCAGCCCTCACCCCCTGACGGCCTACAATGAGCAGTTCTTC. Encoded protein: CASPHPLTAYNEQFF.

The chain recombines TRBV12-3 or TRBV12-4 with TRBJ2-3; D remains ambiguous. This CDR3 has 14 residues. The germline V and J ends were trimmed by 5 bases and 1 base, with 10 bases remaining between them. The CDR3 region is CASSPFTGTDTQYF. CDR3 coding DNA: TGTGCCAGCAGTCCCTTCACAGGCACAGATACGCAGTATTTT.

The genes are TRBV24-1 and TRBJ2-5; 7 bases match TRBD2. This CDR3 is built from 16 residues. The germline V gene encodes CDR1 KGHDR and CDR2 SFDVKD. V lost 2 bases to trimming and J lost 1 base; unmatched junction nucleotides: 6. DNA for the CDR3: TGTGCCACCAGTGATTGGCAAGCGGGGAGCCAAGAGACCCAGTACTTC. Protein product: CATSDWQAGSQETQYF.

The chain uses TRBV30 and TRBJ1-4; perhaps TRBD1 as D (6 bases). The CDR3 length is 14 residues. Trimming took off 8 bases at V and 5 bases at J, with 18 bases between the two ends. Per the germline V gene, CDR1 is GTSNPN and CDR2 is SVGIG (reference sequence). The CDR3 coding sequence is TGTGCCGCCAAACTCAGGGGAAGAAATGAAAAACTGTTTTTT. It codes for CAAKLRGRNEKLFF.

There are many counts of this clonotype. The V call is TRBV29-1, the J call TRBJ2-3; the D gene is possibly TRBD1 (5 bases). The CDR3 has 13 amino acids. Germline CDR1 SQVTM, CDR2 ANQGSEA. V dropped 5 bases and J dropped 6 bases, with 15 bases sitting between them. As DNA, the CDR3 is TGCAGCGTTAATGTGGGGCTGGGTGATACGCAGTATTTT. It encodes CSVNVGLGDTQYF.

The gene calls are TRBV2 and TRBJ1-2, with D hard to call. Germline V gives CDR1 SNHLY, CDR2 FYNNEI. The CDR3 covers 13 residues. With 0 bases removed from V and 7 bases from J, the gap between germline ends came to 9 bases. CDR3 coding DNA: TGTGCCAGCAGTGAAGCCATGGAAAGTGGCTACACCTTC. This encodes CASSEAMESGYTF.

About this clonotype: A single base separates this from a much larger clone, so it may be a read error. This chain uses TRBV20-1 with TRBJ2-1; 11 bases agree with TRBD2. The DNA end is more similar to TRBJ2-7, so the J call may be wrong. Per germline, CDR1 DFQATT and CDR2 SNEGSKA (reference sequence). This CDR3 has 19 amino acids. The CDR3 region is CSASGGGLAGGYSYNEQYF. CDR3 coding DNA: TGCAGTGCTAGCGGGGGTGGGCTAGCGGGGGGCTACTCCTACAATGAGCAGTACTTC.

The chain combines TRBV5-1 with TRBJ2-2, with TRBD2 matching 9 bases. Germline V CDR1 and CDR2: SGHRS, YFSETQ. Trimming cost V 2 bases and J 4 bases; bases outside gene matches: 9. The CDR3 totals 17 residues. The CDR3 nucleotides are TGCGCCAGCAGCTTATTAGCGGGGGCGATGATCACCGGGGAGCTGTTTTTT. It specifies CASSLLAGAMITGELFF.

The chain has TRBV29-1 and TRBJ1-2; 8 bases agree with TRBD1. CDR1 and CDR2 (germline): SQVTM, ANQGSEA. V trimming: 5 bases; J trimming: 0 bases; junction bases outside the gene matches: 11. There are 16 residues in the CDR3. CDR3 residues: CSVQQDRALPNYGYTF. The CDR3 region has the DNA TGCAGCGTTCAACAGGACAGGGCCCTTCCTAACTATGGCTACACCTTC.

The chain is built from TRBV9 and TRBJ1-1; weak D call: TRBD1 (5 bases). The length of the CDR3 is 14 residues. Looked up from germline, CDR1 is SGDLS and CDR2 is YYNGEE. Deletions cut 1 base from V and 5 bases from J, with 12 bases between. This chain's CDR3 is CASSVSGGRTEAFF. The CDR3 DNA sequence: TGTGCCAGCAGCGTATCTGGGGGTAGGACTGAAGCTTTCTTT. Variable domain in full (rest from reference TRBV9 and TRBJ1-1): DSGVTQTPKHLITATGQRVTLRCSPRSGDLSVYWYQQSLDQGLQFLIQYYNGEERAKGNILERFSAQQFPDLHSELNLSSLELGDSALYFCASSVSGGRTEAFFGQGTRLTVV.

As concerns this clonotype: With a much larger clone just one base away, this may be a read error. The chain is built from TRBV2 and TRBJ1-2; D unclear. Trimming took off 11 bases at V and 12 bases at J, with 19 bases between the two ends. In germline, CDR1 is SNHLY, CDR2 FYNNEI. The CDR3 spans 11 residues. CDR3 DNA: TGTGCCGGCACCCGGACGAGGCTCAACACCTTC. As protein: CAGTRTRLNTF.

The genes are TRBV29-1 and TRBJ2-5; D ambiguous. The CDR3 has 14 amino acids. CDR1 and CDR2 from the germline V gene are SQVTM and ANQGSEA. V lost 3 bases and J 5 bases, leaving 16 bases between the germline ends. This chain's CDR3 is CSVDTGLPSETQYF. The CDR3 coding sequence is TGCAGCGTTGATACGGGCCTCCCCAGTGAGACCCAGTACTTC.

Concerning this clonotype itself: A much larger clone is a single base away; this may be a read error. The chain recombines TRBV6-1 with TRBJ2-7; 9 bases agree with TRBD1. The CDR3 is 14 residues long. CDR1 MNHNS and CDR2 SASEGT come from the germline V gene. CDR3 DNA: TGTGCCAGCAGAGAGGGGACAGGGTTCTACGAGCAGCACTTC. Amino acid sequence: CASREGTGFYEQHF.

The rearrangement links TRBV15 to TRBJ1-1; D is unresolved. Germline V CDR1 and CDR2: LNHNV, YYDKDF (reference sequence). The V gene lost 1 base and the J gene lost 4 bases, with 19 bases spanning the gap. This CDR3 comprises 17 residues. The CDR3 protein is CATSRVSFEALGTEAFF. Written as DNA, the CDR3 is TGTGCCACCAGCAGAGTTTCATTCGAAGCCCTTGGCACTGAAGCTTTCTTT.

There are a few counts of this clonotype. The genes are TRBV7-2 and TRBJ2-3; D remains ambiguous. The CDR3 runs 15 residues. CDR1 SGHTA and CDR2 FQGNSA come from the germline V gene. Trimming shortened V by 5 bases and J by 0 bases, and 12 bases separated the two germline ends. The CDR3 loop is CASSQDLVSTDTQYF. For the CDR3, the DNA is TGTGCCAGCAGCCAAGACCTAGTAAGCACAGATACGCAGTATTTT.

In the case of this clonotype: The junction departs from the called germline gene at one end, perhaps through a read error. The chain is built from TRBV30 and TRBJ1-2; D gene unclear. The CDR3 is 12 amino acids. Germline V gives CDR1 GTSNPN, CDR2 SVGIG (reference sequence). CDR3 nucleotide sequence: TGTGCCGGGAGGGAAGGCTCCTATGGCTACACCTTC. Amino acid sequence: CAGREGSYGYTF. The whole variable domain, filled in from reference TRBV30 and TRBJ1-2, reads SQTIHQWPATLVQPVGSPLSLECTVEGTSNPNLYWYRQAAGRGLQLLFYSVGIGQISSEVPQNLSASRPQDRQFILSSKKLLLSDSGFYLCAGREGSYGYTFGSGTRLTVV.

This clonotype has ten or more counts. This chain connects TRBV6-6 to TRBJ2-3; D is unclear. Per the germline V gene, CDR1 is MNHNY and CDR2 is SVGAGI (reference sequence). V was pared by 2 bases and J by 2 bases, with 11 bases between. This CDR3 contains 15 residues. In DNA form, the CDR3 reads TGTGCCAGCAGTTACCCAGTAATAGCCACAGATACGCAGTATTTT. Translation gives CASSYPVIATDTQYF.

This clonotype showed up many times. The rearrangement uses TRBV29-1 and TRBJ2-3, with 12 bases lining up with TRBD2. V lost 4 bases, J lost 1 base, and 3 bases stayed unmatched. Germline values: CDR1 SQVTM, CDR2 ANQGSEA. The CDR3 runs 15 residues. The CDR3 DNA reads as TGCAGCGTTGCCCCTAGCGGGAGGGGCACAGATACGCAGTATTTT. This sequence encodes CSVAPSGRGTDTQYF.